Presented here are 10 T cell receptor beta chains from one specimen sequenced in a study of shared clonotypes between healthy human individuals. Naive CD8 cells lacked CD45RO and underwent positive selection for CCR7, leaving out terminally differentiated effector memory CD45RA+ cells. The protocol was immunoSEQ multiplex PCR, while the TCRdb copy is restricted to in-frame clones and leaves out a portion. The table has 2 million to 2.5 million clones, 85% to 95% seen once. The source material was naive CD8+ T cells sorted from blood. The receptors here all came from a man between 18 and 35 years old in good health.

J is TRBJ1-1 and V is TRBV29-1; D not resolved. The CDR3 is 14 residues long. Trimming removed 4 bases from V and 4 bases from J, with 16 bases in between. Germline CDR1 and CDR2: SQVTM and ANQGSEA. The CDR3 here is CSVVRLLVSTEAFF. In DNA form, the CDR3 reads TGCAGCGTTGTGAGGCTACTGGTTTCCACTGAAGCTTTCTTT.

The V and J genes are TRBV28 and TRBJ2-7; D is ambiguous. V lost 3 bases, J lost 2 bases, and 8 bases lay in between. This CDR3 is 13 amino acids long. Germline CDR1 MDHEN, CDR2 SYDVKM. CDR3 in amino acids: CASSFTDTYEQYF. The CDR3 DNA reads TGTGCCAGCAGTTTCACGGATACCTACGAGCAGTACTTC.

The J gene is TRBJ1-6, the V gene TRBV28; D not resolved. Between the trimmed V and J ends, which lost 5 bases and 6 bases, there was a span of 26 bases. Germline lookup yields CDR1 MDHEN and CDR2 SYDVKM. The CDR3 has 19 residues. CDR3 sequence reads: CASSATGGRAAPGNSPLHF. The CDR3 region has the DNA TGTGCCAGCAGTGCTACCGGTGGAAGAGCCGCTCCTGGTAATTCACCCCTCCACTTT.

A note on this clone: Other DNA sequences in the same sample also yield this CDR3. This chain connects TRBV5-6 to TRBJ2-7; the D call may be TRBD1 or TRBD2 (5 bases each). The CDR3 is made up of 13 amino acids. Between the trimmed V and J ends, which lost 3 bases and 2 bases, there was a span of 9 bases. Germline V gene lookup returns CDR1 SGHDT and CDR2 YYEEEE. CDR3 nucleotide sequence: TGTGCCAGCAGCTCCGGGGCCACCTACGAGCAGTACTTC. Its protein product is CASSSGATYEQYF. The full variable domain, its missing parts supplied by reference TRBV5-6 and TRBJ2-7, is DAGVTQSPTHLIKTRGQQVTLRCSPKSGHDTVSWYQQALGQGPQFIFQYYEEEERQRGNFPDRFSGHQFPNYSSELNVNALLLGDSALYLCASSSGATYEQYFGPGTRLTVT.

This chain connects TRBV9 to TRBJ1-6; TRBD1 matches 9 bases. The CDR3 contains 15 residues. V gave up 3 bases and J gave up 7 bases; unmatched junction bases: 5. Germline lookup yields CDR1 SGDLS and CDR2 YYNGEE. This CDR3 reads CASSGGTGRNSPLHF. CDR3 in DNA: TGTGCCAGCAGCGGCGGGACAGGGCGGAATTCACCCCTCCACTTT.

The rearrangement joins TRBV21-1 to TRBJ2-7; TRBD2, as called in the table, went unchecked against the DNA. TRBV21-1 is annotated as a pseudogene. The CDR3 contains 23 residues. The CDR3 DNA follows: TGTGCCAGCAGTCCAAGGGGGGAGGGACTCGTATCGGGACTAGCGGGTAGCTCCTACGAGCAGTACTTC. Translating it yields CASSPRGEGLVSGLAGSSYEQYF.

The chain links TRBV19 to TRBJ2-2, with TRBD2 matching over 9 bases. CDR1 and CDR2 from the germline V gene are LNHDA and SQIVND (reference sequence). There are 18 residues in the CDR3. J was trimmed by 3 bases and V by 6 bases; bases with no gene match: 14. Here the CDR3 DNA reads TGTGCCAGTAGGAGCCTCGGAGTAGCGGGAGTATACACCGGGGAGCTGTTTTTT. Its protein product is CASRSLGVAGVYTGELFF.

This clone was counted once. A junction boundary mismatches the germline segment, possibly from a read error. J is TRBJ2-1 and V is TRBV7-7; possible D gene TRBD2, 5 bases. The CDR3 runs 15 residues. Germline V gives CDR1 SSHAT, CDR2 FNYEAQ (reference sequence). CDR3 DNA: TGTGCTAGCAGCTTAGTGGCGGGCAAAGGCAATGAGCAGTTCTTC. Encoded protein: CASSLVAGKGNEQFF.

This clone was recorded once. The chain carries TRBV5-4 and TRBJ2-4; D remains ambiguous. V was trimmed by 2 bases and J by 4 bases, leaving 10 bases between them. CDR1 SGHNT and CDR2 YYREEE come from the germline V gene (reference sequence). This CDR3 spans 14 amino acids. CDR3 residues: CASSFWGGKNIQYF. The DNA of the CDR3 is TGTGCCAGCAGCTTTTGGGGTGGAAAAAACATTCAGTACTTC. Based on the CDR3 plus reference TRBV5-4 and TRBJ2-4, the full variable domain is ETGVTQSPTHLIKTRGQQVTLRCSSQSGHNTVSWYQQALGQGPQFIFQYYREEENGRGNFPPRFSGLQFPNYSSELNVNALELDDSALYLCASSFWGGKNIQYFGAGTRLSVL.

This CDR3 is CASRPAGAYNEQFF. The CDR3 bases are TGTGCCAGTCGCCCGGCGGGGGCTTACAATGAGCAGTTCTTC. The chain couples TRBV6-1 to TRBJ2-1, with a tentative D call TRBD2 (7 bases). This CDR3 comprises 14 residues. V was clipped by 9 bases and J by 4 bases, with 16 bases between them. From germline, CDR1 is MNHNS and CDR2 SASEGT.